This T cell receptor (beta chain) was documented in a study of post-analysis software for immune sequencing data. Every TCR beta cDNA library bore unique molecular identifiers. T cells, roughly 0.9 to 11 million of them, yielded roughly 550,000 cDNA molecules. TCRdb processed the PCR reads anew with MiXCR; each CDR3 protein has one entry. Among approximately 570,000 distinct CDR3 sequences, about 40% were seen once, and the ten largest hold around 1.7%. As for this clonotype: Its cognate antigen is unknown.

Study-level points and caveats: F measure showed strong co-clustering of same-batch samples. Four to six TRBV segments were more frequent in patients than controls; TRBV5-6, TRBV5-1 and TRBV20-1 belonged to this group. Versus controls, multiple sclerosis patients showed significantly lower diversity (normalized Chao1).

The ends lost 6 bases at V and 5 bases at J; junction bases unmatched: 11. CDR1 and CDR2 (germline): SGHRS, YFSETQ. This CDR3 has 16 residues. The chain carries TRBV5-1 and TRBJ2-3, with 11 bases fitting TRBD2. Input material: blood. The TCR originated in a girl aged 10-17 years with multiple sclerosis. The CDR3 reads CASTVMTSGMGDTQYF. CDR3 sequence (DNA): TGCGCCAGCACCGTAATGACTAGCGGGATGGGAGATACGCAGTATTTT.